The 13 T cell receptor beta chains below were found in one sample sequenced in a study of coeliac disease. Libraries were prepared by immunoSEQ multiplex PCR; TCRdb keeps only in-frame clonotypes and omits some of them. The sample gives fewer than 5,000 clones, around 79% of which show up once; approximately 4.6% is in the top ten. Specimen: lamina propria lymphocytes from the gut. The receptors derive from a young woman with active celiac disease.

The table lists this clone with a few counts. J is TRBJ1-2 and V is TRBV6-1; D not resolved. CDR1 and CDR2 from the germline V gene are MNHNS and SASEGT. Between the trimmed V and J ends, which lost 6 bases and 2 bases, there was a span of 10 bases. The CDR3 covers 13 residues. CDR3: CASRGGQNYGYTF. The CDR3 DNA reads TGTGCCAGCAGGGGAGGGCAGAACTATGGCTACACCTTC.

V gene TRBV9 combines with J gene TRBJ1-2, with D uncertain. The germline V gene has CDR1 SGDLS and CDR2 YYNGEE. The CDR3 loop spans 15 amino acids. Trimming took off 0 bases at V and 8 bases at J, with 17 bases between the two ends. The CDR3 region has the DNA TGTGCCAGCAGCGTAGCTAAGGCGGGTTCCGAGGGCTACACCTTC. Its translation: CASSVAKAGSEGYTF.

This rearrangement joins TRBV10-3 to TRBJ2-5, with D possibly matching TRBD1 (5 bases). This CDR3 is 14 amino acids long. V was shortened by 0 bases and J by 6 bases, with 11 bases between the two germline ends. Germline V gene sequence: CDR1 ENHRY, CDR2 SYGVKD. Here the CDR3 reads CAISESTGAKTQYF. The DNA of the CDR3 is TGTGCCATCAGTGAGTCAACAGGAGCGAAGACCCAGTACTTC.

This sequence joins TRBV7-8 and TRBJ2-3, with 8 bases matching TRBD1. J was trimmed by 0 bases and V by 1 base; bases with no gene match: 0. Germline CDR1 and CDR2: SGHVS and FQNEAQ. CDR3 size: 15 residues. CDR3 region: CASSLGTGSTDTQYF. The CDR3 region has the DNA TGTGCCAGCAGCTTAGGGACAGGGAGCACAGATACGCAGTATTTT. The full variable domain, rest sourced from reference TRBV7-8 and TRBJ2-3, is GAGVSQSPRYKVAKRGQDVALRCDPISGHVSLFWYQQALGQGPEFLTYFQNEAQLDKSGLPSDRFFAERPEGSVSTLKIQRTQQEDSAVYLCASSLGTGSTDTQYFGPGTRLTVL.

The chain combines TRBV27 with TRBJ2-3; D might be TRBD1 (6 bases). The CDR3 sequence is 14 residues long. From germline, CDR1 is MNHEY and CDR2 SMNVEV (reference sequence). V lost 5 bases to trimming and J lost 1 base, with 10 bases between them. The chain's CDR3 is CASSLRQGTDTQYF. CDR3 coding DNA: TGTGCCAGCAGTCTCCGACAGGGCACAGATACGCAGTATTTT.

The chain links TRBV5-1 to TRBJ2-3, with a weak D call TRBD1 (5 bases). Trimming took 4 bases from V and 4 from J, leaving 13 bases between them. Per the germline V gene, CDR1 is SGHRS and CDR2 is YFSETQ. The CDR3 has 14 amino acids. As DNA, the CDR3 is TGCGCCAGCAGCCAAGGGGCTCAGCCAGATACGCAGTATTTT. This encodes CASSQGAQPDTQYF.

V gene TRBV29-1 combines with J gene TRBJ2-1; a weak D match, TRBD2 (6 bases). The germline gives CDR1 SQVTM, CDR2 ANQGSEA. There are 11 residues in the CDR3. The CDR3 loop reads CSHLAQVEQFF. The CDR3, as DNA: TGCAGTCACCTAGCGCAGGTTGAGCAGTTCTTC.

The V and J genes are TRBV19 and TRBJ2-1, with D tentatively TRBD1 (5 bases). The germline V gene encodes CDR1 LNHDA and CDR2 SQIVND (reference sequence). Trimming took off 1 base at V and 3 bases at J, with 10 bases between the two ends. The CDR3 runs to 15 residues. The chain's CDR3 is CASSIGSRDYNEQFF. The CDR3 DNA follows: TGTGCCAGTAGTATAGGTTCCAGGGACTACAATGAGCAGTTCTTC.

The gene calls are TRBV19 and TRBJ2-7; 7 bases agree with TRBD1. The CDR3 is 14 amino acids. Germline assignment: CDR1 LNHDA and CDR2 SQIVND (reference sequence). Trimming took 5 bases from V and 3 from J; bases not matched to a gene: 7. In DNA form, the CDR3 reads TGTGCCAGTAGTTTAAGGGGGCATGACTACGAGCAGTACTTC. Its translation is CASSLRGHDYEQYF.

This clone was detected a few times. V usage is TRBV19 and J usage is TRBJ2-7; the match to TRBD1 covers 9 bases. The CDR3 consists of 13 residues. Germline values: CDR1 LNHDA, CDR2 SQIVND (reference sequence). With 4 bases clipped from V and 4 bases from J, the junction kept 2 bases outside the gene matches. In nucleotides, the CDR3 is TGTGCCAGTAGTAGGGGACAGGGTTACGAGCAGTACTTC. This translates into CASSRGQGYEQYF. The entire variable domain, with the rest obtained from reference TRBV19 and TRBJ2-7, is as follows: DGGITQSPKYLFRKEGQNVTLSCEQNLNHDAMYWYRQDPGQGLRLIYYSQIVNDFQKGDIAEGYSVSREKKESFPLTVTSAQKNPTAFYLCASSRGQGYEQYFGPGTRLTVT.

This clone has just one count. The rearrangement links TRBV28 to TRBJ2-4; the D is unclear. Trimming stripped 6 bases from V and 4 bases from J, with 22 bases between. The CDR3 is 17 amino acids. Germline CDR1 and CDR2: MDHEN and SYDVKM. CDR3 residues: CASSLSGQAKTKNIQYF. In DNA form, the CDR3 reads TGTGCCAGCAGCTTAAGTGGTCAAGCGAAAACAAAAAACATTCAGTACTTC.

The chain couples TRBV6-4 to TRBJ1-5, with no clear D. The germline gives CDR1 MRHNA, CDR2 SNTAGT. Deletions cut 4 bases from V and 7 bases from J, with 11 bases between. The CDR3 extends over 13 amino acids. CDR3 protein: CASSVWEGQPQHF. As DNA, the CDR3 is TGTGCCAGCAGTGTATGGGAGGGACAGCCCCAGCATTTT.

The V call is TRBV15, the J call TRBJ2-2; the D gene is possibly TRBD2 (6 bases). The germline V gene has CDR1 LNHNV and CDR2 YYDKDF (reference sequence). The CDR3 covers 16 residues. V gave up 1 base and J gave up 4 bases, with 13 bases separating them. In DNA, the CDR3 is TGTGCCACCAGCAGAGTATCGGGGGAAGGCACCGGGGAGCTGTTTTTT. Amino acids: CATSRVSGEGTGELFF.